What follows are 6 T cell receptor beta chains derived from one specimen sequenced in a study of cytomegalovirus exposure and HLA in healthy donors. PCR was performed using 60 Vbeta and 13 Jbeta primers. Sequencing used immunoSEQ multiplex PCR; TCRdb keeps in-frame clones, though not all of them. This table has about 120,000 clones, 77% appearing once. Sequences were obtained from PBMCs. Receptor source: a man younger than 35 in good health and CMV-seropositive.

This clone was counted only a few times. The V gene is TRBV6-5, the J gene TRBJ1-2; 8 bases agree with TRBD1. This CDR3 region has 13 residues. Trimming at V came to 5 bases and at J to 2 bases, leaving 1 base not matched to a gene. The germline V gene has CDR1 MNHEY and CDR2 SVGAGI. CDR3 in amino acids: CASSRTGNYGYTF. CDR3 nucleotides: TGTGCCAGCAGTCGGACAGGGAACTATGGCTACACCTTC.

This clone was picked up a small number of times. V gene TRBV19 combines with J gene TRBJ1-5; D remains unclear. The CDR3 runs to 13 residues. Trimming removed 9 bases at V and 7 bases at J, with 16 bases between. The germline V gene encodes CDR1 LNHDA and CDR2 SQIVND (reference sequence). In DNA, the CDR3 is TGTGCCAGCTCCCGGGGAGTCCAACAGCCCCAGCATTTT. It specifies CASSRGVQQPQHF.

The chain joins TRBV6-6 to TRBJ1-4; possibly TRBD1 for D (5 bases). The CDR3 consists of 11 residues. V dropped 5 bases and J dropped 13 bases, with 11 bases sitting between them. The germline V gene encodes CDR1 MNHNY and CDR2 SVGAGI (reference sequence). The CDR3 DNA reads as TGTGCCAGCAGTGTGACAGCGGGACTGTTTTTT. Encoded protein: CASSVTAGLFF.

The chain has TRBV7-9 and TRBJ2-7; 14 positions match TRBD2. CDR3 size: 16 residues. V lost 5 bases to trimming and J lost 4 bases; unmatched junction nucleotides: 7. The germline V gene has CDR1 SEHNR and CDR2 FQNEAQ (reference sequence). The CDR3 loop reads CASSQGLAGEGYEQYF. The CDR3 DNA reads TGTGCCAGCAGCCAGGGACTAGCGGGAGAAGGGTACGAGCAGTACTTC. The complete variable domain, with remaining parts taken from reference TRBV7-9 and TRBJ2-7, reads DTGVSQNPRHKITKRGQNVTFRCDPISEHNRLYWYRQTLGQGPEFLTYFQNEAQLEKSRLLSDRFSAERPKGSFSTLEIQRTEQGDSAMYLCASSQGLAGEGYEQYFGPGTRLTVT.

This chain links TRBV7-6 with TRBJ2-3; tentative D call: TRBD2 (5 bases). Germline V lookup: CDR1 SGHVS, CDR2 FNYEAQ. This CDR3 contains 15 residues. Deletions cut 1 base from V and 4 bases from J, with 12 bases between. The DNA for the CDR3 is TGTGCCAGCAGCTTAGGAGTAGGGAGCCCAGATACGCAGTATTTT. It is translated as CASSLGVGSPDTQYF.

CDR3 residues: CASSFGAGIILGTEAFF. CDR3 coding DNA: TGTGCCAGCAGTTTTGGGGCAGGGATCATTTTGGGCACTGAAGCTTTCTTT. The chain has TRBV28 and TRBJ1-1; D is possibly TRBD1 (5 bases). V was clipped by 3 bases and J by 4 bases, with 21 bases between them. The CDR3 sequence is 17 residues long. From germline, CDR1 is MDHEN and CDR2 SYDVKM.